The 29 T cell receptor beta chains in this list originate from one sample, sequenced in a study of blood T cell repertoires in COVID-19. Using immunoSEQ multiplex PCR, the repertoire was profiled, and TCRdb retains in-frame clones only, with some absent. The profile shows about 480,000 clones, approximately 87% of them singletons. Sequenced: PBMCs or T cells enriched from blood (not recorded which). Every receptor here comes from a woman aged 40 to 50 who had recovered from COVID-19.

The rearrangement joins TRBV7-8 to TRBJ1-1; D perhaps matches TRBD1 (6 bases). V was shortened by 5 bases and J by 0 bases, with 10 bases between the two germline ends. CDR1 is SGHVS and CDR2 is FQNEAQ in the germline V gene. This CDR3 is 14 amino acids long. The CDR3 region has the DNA TGTGCCAGCAGCCGCGACAGGTTGAACACTGAAGCTTTCTTT. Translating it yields CASSRDRLNTEAFF.

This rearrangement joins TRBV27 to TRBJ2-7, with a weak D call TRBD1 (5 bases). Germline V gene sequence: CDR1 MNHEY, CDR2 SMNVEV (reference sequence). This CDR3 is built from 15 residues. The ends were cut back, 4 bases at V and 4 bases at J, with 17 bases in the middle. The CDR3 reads CASSSPDTAKYEQYF. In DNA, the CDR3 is TGTGCCAGCAGTTCCCCGGACACAGCAAAGTACGAGCAGTACTTC.

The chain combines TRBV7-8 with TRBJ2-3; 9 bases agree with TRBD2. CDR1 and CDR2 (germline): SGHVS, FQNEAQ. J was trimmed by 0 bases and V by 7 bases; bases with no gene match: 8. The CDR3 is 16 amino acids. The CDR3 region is CASNGGRERSTDTQYF. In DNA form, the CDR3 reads TGTGCCAGCAACGGCGGGAGGGAGCGGAGCACAGATACGCAGTATTTT. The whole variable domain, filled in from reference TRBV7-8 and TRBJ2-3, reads GAGVSQSPRYKVAKRGQDVALRCDPISGHVSLFWYQQALGQGPEFLTYFQNEAQLDKSGLPSDRFFAERPEGSVSTLKIQRTQQEDSAVYLCASNGGRERSTDTQYFGPGTRLTVL.

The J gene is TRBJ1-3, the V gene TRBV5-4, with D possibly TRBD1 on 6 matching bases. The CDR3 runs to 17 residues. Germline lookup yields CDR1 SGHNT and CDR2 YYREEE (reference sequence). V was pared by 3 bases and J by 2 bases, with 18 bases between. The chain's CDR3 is CASSSSTLQGAGNTIYF. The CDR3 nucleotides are TGTGCCAGCAGCTCGTCGACTTTACAGGGTGCTGGAAACACCATATATTTT.

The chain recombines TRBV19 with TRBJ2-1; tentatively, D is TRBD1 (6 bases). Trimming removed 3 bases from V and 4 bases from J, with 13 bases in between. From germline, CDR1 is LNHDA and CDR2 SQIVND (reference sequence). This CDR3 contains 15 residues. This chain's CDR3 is CASSIKGVIYNEQFF. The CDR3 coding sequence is TGTGCCAGTAGTATTAAGGGGGTAATATACAATGAGCAGTTCTTC.

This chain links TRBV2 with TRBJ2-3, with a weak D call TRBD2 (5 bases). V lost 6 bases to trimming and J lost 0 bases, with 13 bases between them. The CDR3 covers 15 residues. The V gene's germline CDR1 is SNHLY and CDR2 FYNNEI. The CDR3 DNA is TGTGCCAGCAGCCTCCAGGAGGCTAGCACAGATACGCAGTATTTT. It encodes CASSLQEASTDTQYF.

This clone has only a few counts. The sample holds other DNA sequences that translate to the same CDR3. The DNA of the CDR3 is TGTGCCAGCAGCTTGGACAGCTATGGCTACACCTTC. Its protein is CASSLDSYGYTF. The V call is TRBV5-5, the J call TRBJ1-2, with unresolved D. The ends were cut back, 0 bases at V and 4 bases at J, with 4 bases in the middle. From germline, CDR1 is SGHKS and CDR2 YYEKEE (reference sequence). There are 12 residues in the CDR3.

CDR3 in amino acids: CASRRQGGYEANYGYTF. CDR3 in DNA: TGTGCCAGCAGAAGACAGGGGGGGTATGAAGCTAACTATGGCTACACCTTC. This chain joins TRBV2 and TRBJ1-2; TRBD1 matches at 9 bases. The J segment lost 0 bases and the V segment lost 6 bases, leaving 11 bases of the junction unmatched. CDR3 length: 17 amino acids. Germline CDR1 is SNHLY and CDR2 is FYNNEI.

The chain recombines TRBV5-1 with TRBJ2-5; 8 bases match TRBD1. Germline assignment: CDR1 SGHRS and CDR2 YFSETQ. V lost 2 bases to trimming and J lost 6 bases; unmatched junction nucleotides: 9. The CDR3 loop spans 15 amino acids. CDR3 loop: CASSLVTGVGKTQYF. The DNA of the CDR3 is TGCGCCAGCAGCTTAGTGACAGGGGTCGGAAAGACCCAGTACTTC.

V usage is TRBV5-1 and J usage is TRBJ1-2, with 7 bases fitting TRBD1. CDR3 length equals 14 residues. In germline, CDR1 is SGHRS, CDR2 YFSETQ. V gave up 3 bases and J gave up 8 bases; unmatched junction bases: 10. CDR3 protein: CASSWGQTKEGYTF. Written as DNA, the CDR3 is TGCGCCAGCAGCTGGGGACAGACTAAGGAAGGCTACACCTTC.

The CDR3 is CASSLVRGNTIYF. Written as DNA, the CDR3 is TGTGCCAGCAGCTTGGTCAGGGGAAACACCATATATTTT. This rearrangement joins TRBV5-8 to TRBJ1-3; D remains ambiguous. The germline CDR1 and CDR2 sequences are SGHTS and YDEGEE. Trimming pared 0 bases from V and 4 bases from J, leaving 5 bases between. CDR3 length: 13 amino acids.

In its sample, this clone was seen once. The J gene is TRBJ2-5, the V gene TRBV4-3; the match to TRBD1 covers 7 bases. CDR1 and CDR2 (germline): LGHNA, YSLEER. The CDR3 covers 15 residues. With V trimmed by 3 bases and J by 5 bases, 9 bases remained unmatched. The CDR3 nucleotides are TGCGCCAGCAGCCATAACAGGGGAGTTGGGGAGACCCAGTACTTC. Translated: CASSHNRGVGETQYF.

CDR3 DNA: TGTGCCAGCAGCTTAGAGGAGTGGTTCGGCAATCAGCCCCAGCATTTT. Protein: CASSLEEWFGNQPQHF. The chain carries TRBV7-2 and TRBJ1-5; D uncertain. CDR3 size: 16 residues. Germline CDR1 SGHTA, CDR2 FQGNSA. V gave up 1 base and J gave up 2 bases, with 12 bases separating them. The complete variable domain, with remaining parts taken from reference TRBV7-2 and TRBJ1-5, reads GAGVSQSPSNKVTEKGKDVELRCDPISGHTALYWYRQSLGQGLEFLIYFQGNSAPDKSGLPSDRFSAERTGGSVSTLTIQRTQQEDSAVYLCASSLEEWFGNQPQHFGDGTRLSIL.

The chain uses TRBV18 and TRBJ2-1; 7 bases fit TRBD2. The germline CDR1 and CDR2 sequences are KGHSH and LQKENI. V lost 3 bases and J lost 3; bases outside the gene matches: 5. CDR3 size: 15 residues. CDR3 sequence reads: CASSPVREDYNEQFF. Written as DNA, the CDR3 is TGTGCCAGCTCACCCGTTCGGGAGGACTACAATGAGCAGTTCTTC.

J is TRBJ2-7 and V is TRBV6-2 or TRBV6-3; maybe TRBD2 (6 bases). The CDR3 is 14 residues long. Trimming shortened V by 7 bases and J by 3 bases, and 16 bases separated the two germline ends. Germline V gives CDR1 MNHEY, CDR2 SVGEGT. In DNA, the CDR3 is TGTGCCAGCACCCCCTCACAGGACTACTACGAGCAGTACTTC. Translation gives CASTPSQDYYEQYF.

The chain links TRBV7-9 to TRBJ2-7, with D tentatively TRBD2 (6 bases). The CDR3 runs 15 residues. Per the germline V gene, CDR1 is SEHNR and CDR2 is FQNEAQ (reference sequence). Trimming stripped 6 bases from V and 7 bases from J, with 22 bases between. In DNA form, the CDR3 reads TGTGCCAGCAGTCGCGGAGACCGACTAGTGGGGGAGCAGTACTTC. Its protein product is CASSRGDRLVGEQYF.

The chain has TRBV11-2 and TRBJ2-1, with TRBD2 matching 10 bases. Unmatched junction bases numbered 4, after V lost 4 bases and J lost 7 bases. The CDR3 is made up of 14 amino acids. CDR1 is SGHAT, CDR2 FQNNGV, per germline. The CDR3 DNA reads TGTGCCAGCAGCTCCCCACTAGCGGGGAATGAGCAGTTCTTC. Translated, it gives CASSSPLAGNEQFF.

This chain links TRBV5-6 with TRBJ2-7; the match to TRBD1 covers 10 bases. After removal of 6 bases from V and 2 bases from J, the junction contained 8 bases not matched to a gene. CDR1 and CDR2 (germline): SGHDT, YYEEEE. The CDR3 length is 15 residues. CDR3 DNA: TGTGCCAGCATCCTTTCCGGGACAGGGGCCTACGAGCAGTACTTC. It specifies CASILSGTGAYEQYF.

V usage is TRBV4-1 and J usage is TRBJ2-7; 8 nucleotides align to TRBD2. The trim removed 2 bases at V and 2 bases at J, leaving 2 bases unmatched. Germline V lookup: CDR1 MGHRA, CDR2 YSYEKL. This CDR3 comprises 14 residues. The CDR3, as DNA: TGCGCCAGCAGCCAAAGCGGGAGCACCTACGAGCAGTACTTC. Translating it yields CASSQSGSTYEQYF.

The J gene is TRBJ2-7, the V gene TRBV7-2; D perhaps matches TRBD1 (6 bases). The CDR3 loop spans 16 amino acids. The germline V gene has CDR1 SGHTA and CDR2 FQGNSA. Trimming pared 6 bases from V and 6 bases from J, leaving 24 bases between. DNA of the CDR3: TGTGCCAGCAGACGAACCACAGGGACCCTAGTTGTCGAGCAGTACTTC. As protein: CASRRTTGTLVVEQYF.

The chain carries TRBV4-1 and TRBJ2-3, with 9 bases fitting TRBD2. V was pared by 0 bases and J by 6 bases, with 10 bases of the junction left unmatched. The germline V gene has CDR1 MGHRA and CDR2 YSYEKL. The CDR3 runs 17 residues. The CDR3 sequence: CASSQDRDSGRYDTQYF. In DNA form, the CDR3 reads TGCGCCAGCAGCCAAGATCGGGATAGCGGGAGATATGATACGCAGTATTTT.

CDR3 amino acids: CASSDPGGVYTEAFF. CDR3 nucleotide sequence: TGCGCCAGCAGTGACCCCGGGGGGGTCTATACTGAAGCTTTCTTT. The gene calls are TRBV10-2 and TRBJ1-1; a weak D match, TRBD1 (5 bases). The germline gives CDR1 WSHSY, CDR2 SAAADI. This CDR3 has 15 residues. V dropped 3 bases and J dropped 5 bases, with 16 bases sitting between them.

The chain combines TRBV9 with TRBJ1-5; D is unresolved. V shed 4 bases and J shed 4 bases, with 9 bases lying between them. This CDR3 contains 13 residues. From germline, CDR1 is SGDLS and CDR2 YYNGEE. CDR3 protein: CASSPEANQPQHF. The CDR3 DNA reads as TGTGCCAGCAGCCCTGAGGCAAATCAGCCCCAGCATTTT. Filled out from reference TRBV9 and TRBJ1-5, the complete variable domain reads DSGVTQTPKHLITATGQRVTLRCSPRSGDLSVYWYQQSLDQGLQFLIQYYNGEERAKGNILERFSAQQFPDLHSELNLSSLELGDSALYFCASSPEANQPQHFGDGTRLSIL.

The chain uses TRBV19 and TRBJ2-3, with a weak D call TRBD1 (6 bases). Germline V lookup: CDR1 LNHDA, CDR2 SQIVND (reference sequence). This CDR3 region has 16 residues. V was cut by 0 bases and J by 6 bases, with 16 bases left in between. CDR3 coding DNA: TGTGCCAGTAGTATAGAGACACAGGGATTTTCCGATACGCAGTATTTT. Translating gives CASSIETQGFSDTQYF.

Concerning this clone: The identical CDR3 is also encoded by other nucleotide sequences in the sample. The CDR3 region has the DNA TGTGCCAGCAGTTTAGGGGCGGGAAGCTCCTACAATGAGCAGTTCTTC. Its translation: CASSLGAGSSYNEQFF. J is TRBJ2-1 and V is TRBV27; a weak D match, TRBD2 (6 bases). Between the trimmed V and J ends, which lost 2 bases and 0 bases, there was a span of 11 bases. CDR3 length equals 16 residues. CDR1 is MNHEY and CDR2 is SMNVEV in the germline V gene (reference sequence).

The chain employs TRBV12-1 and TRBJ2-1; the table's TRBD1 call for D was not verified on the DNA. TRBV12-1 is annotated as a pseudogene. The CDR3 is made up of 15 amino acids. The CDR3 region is CASSFQGDFDNEQFF. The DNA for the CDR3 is TGTGCCAGCAGCTTTCAGGGGGACTTTGACAATGAGCAGTTCTTC.

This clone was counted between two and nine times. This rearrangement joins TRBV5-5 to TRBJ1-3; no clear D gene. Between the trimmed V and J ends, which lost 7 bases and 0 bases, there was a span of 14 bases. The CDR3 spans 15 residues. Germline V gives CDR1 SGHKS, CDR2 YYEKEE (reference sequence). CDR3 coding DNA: TGTGCCAGCGACGATGGACTGAACTCTGGAAACACCATATATTTT. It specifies CASDDGLNSGNTIYF. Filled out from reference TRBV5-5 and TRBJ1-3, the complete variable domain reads DAGVTQSPTHLIKTRGQQVTLRCSPISGHKSVSWYQQVLGQGPQFIFQYYEKEERGRGNFPDRFSARQFPNYSSELNVNALLLGDSALYLCASDDGLNSGNTIYFGEGSWLTVV.

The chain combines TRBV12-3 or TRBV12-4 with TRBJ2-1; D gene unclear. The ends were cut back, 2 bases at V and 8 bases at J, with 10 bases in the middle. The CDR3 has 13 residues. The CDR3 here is CASSLYRVDEQFF. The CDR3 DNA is TGTGCCAGCAGTTTATATCGGGTGGATGAGCAGTTCTTC.

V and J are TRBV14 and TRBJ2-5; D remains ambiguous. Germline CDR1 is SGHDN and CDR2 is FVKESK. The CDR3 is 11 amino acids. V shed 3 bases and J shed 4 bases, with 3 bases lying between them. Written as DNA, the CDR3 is TGTGCCAGCAGCCATCTAGAGACCCAGTACTTC. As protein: CASSHLETQYF.